This TCR beta chain was recorded in a study of CD8+ T cells in alopecia areata. General study findings and limits: Sharing of TCR sequences between patients (possibly for HLA-related reasons) was less clear than in mice.

Looked up from germline, CDR1 is MDHEN and CDR2 is SYDVKM. The CDR3 extends over 15 amino acids. V shed 6 bases, J shed 3 bases, and the junction held 8 bases outside the gene matches. This clone was seen many times. Its cognate antigen is unknown. cDNA reverse transcribed from extracted RNA served as the sequencing template. Repertoires were generated with immunoSEQ multiplex PCR, while TCRdb's copy carries only in-frame clones and drops some. The data contain 200,000 to 250,000 clones, under 60% of them singletons. The treatment is: oral pan-JAK inhibitor, 5-10 mg twice daily. This receptor was obtained from a human donor with alopecia areata. The sample consisted of CD4+ T cells sorted from blood, taken at week 4, from a patient treated with tofacitinib. The chain has TRBV28 and TRBJ1-3; 7 bases are a match to TRBD1. The CDR3 sequence: CASSLGGTVGNTIYF. In nucleotides, the CDR3 is TGTGCCAGCAGCCTAGGGGGCACGGTTGGAAACACCATATATTTT. Variable domain in full (rest from reference TRBV28 and TRBJ1-3): DVKVTQSSRYLVKRTGEKVFLECVQDMDHENMFWYRQDPGLGLRLIYFSYDVKMKEKGDIPEGYSVSREKKERFSLILESASTNQTSMYLCASSLGGTVGNTIYFGEGSWLTVV.